A selection of T cell receptor beta chains follows, all from one sample in a study of cytomegalovirus exposure and HLA in healthy donors. The protocol was immunoSEQ multiplex PCR, while the TCRdb copy is restricted to in-frame clones and leaves out a portion. This sample contains tens of thousands of clones. Sequencing was performed on PBMCs. The source of these receptors is a woman between 25 and 40 years old in good health and CMV-seronegative. The CDR3 runs from the conserved cysteine through the conserved F or W. D genes are given only for firm matches.

J: TRBJ1-1; V: TRBV25-1; D: TRBD1; DNA: TGTGCCAGCAGTGATCCCCGACAGGGAAACACTGAAGCTCTCTTT; CDR3: CASSDPRQGNTEALF
J: TRBJ2-2; V: TRBV7-8; D: .; DNA: TGTGCCAGCAGCTTAAATAGGGGCACCGGGGAGCTGTTTTTT; CDR3: CASSLNRGTGELFF
J: TRBJ2-4; V: TRBV30; D: .; DNA: TGTGCCTGGAGTACTTCCCTTGGAGCCAAAAACATTCAGTACTTC; CDR3: CAWSTSLGAKNIQYF
J: TRBJ2-7; V: TRBV10-3; D: .; DNA: TGTGCCATCAGTGAGTCCAACAACTACGAGCAGTACTTC; CDR3: CAISESNNYEQYF
J: TRBJ2-7; V: TRBV4-1; D: .; DNA: TGCGCCAGCAGCCAGGGGACACCAGACTACGAGCAGTACTTC; CDR3: CASSQGTPDYEQYF
J: TRBJ2-7; V: TRBV28; D: .; DNA: TGTGCCAGCAGTTCGGGTGTCGAGCAGTACTTC; CDR3: CASSSGVEQYF
J: TRBJ2-2; V: TRBV5-4; D: TRBD2; DNA: TGTGCCACTCAGCGGGGCGGCACCGGGGAGCTGTTTTTT; CDR3: CATQRGGTGELFF
J: TRBJ1-1; V: TRBV7-3; D: .; DNA: TGTGCCAGCAGCTTAACAGCCAGGATGAACACTGAAGCTTTCTTT; CDR3: CASSLTARMNTEAFF
J: TRBJ2-5; V: TRBV7-8; D: TRBD1; DNA: TGTGCCAGCAGCTCTCCCGGGACAGGGGGCGAAGAGACCCAGTACTTC; CDR3: CASSSPGTGGEETQYF
J: TRBJ2-1; V: TRBV13; D: TRBD1; DNA: TGTGCCAGCAGCCCACAGGGGTCCTACAATGAGCAGTTCTTC; CDR3: CASSPQGSYNEQFF
J: TRBJ1-1; V: TRBV5-6; D: .; DNA: TGTGCCAGCAGCTTGATTGACAGACCGAACACTGAAGCTTTCTTT; CDR3: CASSLIDRPNTEAFF
J: TRBJ1-1; V: TRBV5-4; D: .; DNA: TGTGCCAGCAGCCTGAAGGGGGGGCCGAACACTGAAGCTTTCTTT; CDR3: CASSLKGGPNTEAFF
J: TRBJ2-1; V: TRBV4-2; D: .; DNA: TGTGCCAGCAGCCAAACCCGGCCCAGGGTCTACAATGAGCAGTTCTTC; CDR3: CASSQTRPRVYNEQFF
J: TRBJ1-5; V: TRBV6-5; D: .; DNA: TGTGCCAGCAGATACGACAGGTCAGACAATCAGCCCCAGCATTTT; CDR3: CASRYDRSDNQPQHF
J: TRBJ2-7; V: TRBV30; D: TRBD2; DNA: TGTGCCTGGAGACAACGGGAGGGGTACGAGCAGTACTTC; CDR3: CAWRQREGYEQYF
J: TRBJ1-5; V: TRBV30; D: TRBD1; DNA: TGTGCCTGGAGTGTCCAAAAGGGGGCTAGTCAGCCCCAGCATTTT; CDR3: CAWSVQKGASQPQHF
J: TRBJ1-5; V: TRBV28; D: TRBD1; DNA: TGTGCCAGCAGACACGACAGGGGGCCTATGGAACAGCCCCAGCATTTT; CDR3: CASRHDRGPMEQPQHF
J: TRBJ2-7; V: TRBV6-5; D: .; DNA: TGTGCCAGTACTGTCGGGTCCGCCTACGAGCAGTACTTC; CDR3: CASTVGSAYEQYF
J: TRBJ2-3; V: TRBV5-1; D: .; DNA: TGCGCCAGCAGTTCCCAGGTCCCAGATACGCAGTATTTT; CDR3: CASSSQVPDTQYF
J: TRBJ2-7; V: TRBV28; D: TRBD2; DNA: TGTGCCAGCAGTGCCCCTAGCGGGAAAGAAGACGAGCAGTACTTC; CDR3: CASSAPSGKEDEQYF
J: TRBJ1-1; V: TRBV18; D: .; DNA: TGTGCCAGCTCACCACCCTCATTAACAGGAGAAGCTTTCTTT; CDR3: CASSPPSLTGEAFF
J: TRBJ1-4; V: TRBV5-6; D: .; DNA: TGTGCCAGCAGCTCAAGGGGTTCAGCGCAGATCAATGAAAAACTGTTTTTT; CDR3: CASSSRGSAQINEKLFF
J: TRBJ1-2; V: TRBV7-3; D: .; DNA: TGTGCCAGCAGCTTAGGAAGCAGGGTGGATGGCTACACCTTC; CDR3: CASSLGSRVDGYTF
J: TRBJ2-2; V: TRBV30; D: .; DNA: TGTGCCTGGAGTGTACTAGGCACCGGGGAGCTGTTTTTT; CDR3: CAWSVLGTGELFF
J: TRBJ2-7; V: TRBV5-6; D: TRBD2; DNA: TGTGCCAGCAGCTTGGAGGTAGCGGGGGACCGCTCCTACGAGCAGTACTTC; CDR3: CASSLEVAGDRSYEQYF
J: TRBJ2-1; V: TRBV6-5; D: .; DNA: TGTGCCAGCAGTTACTCGAGGGGGGGCTTCGACAATGAGCAGTTCTTC; CDR3: CASSYSRGGFDNEQFF
J: TRBJ2-1; V: TRBV29-1; D: TRBD2; DNA: TGCAGCGTTGTGCGGGAGGGCCTCTGGCAGTTCTTC; CDR3: CSVVREGLWQFF
J: TRBJ1-2; V: TRBV18; D: .; DNA: TGTGCCAGCTCACTAATCGAATCCAGGTCAGGGAATGGCTACACCTTC; CDR3: CASSLIESRSGNGYTF
J: TRBJ1-5; V: TRBV2; D: .; DNA: TGTGCCAGCAGTGAAGACAGGGTCAGGAGGCAGCCCCAGCATTTT; CDR3: CASSEDRVRRQPQHF
J: TRBJ1-1; V: TRBV19; D: TRBD1; DNA: TGTGCCAGTAGTATCTTTTCACAGGGGGCGGCCCCGGGAGCTTTCTTT; CDR3: CASSIFSQGAAPGAFF
J: TRBJ1-3; V: TRBV5-1; D: .; DNA: TGCGCCAGCAGCTCACGGACAAGCGGAAACACCATATATTTT; CDR3: CASSSRTSGNTIYF
J: TRBJ1-2; V: TRBV7-9; D: TRBD1; DNA: TGTGCCAGCAGCGCGGGACAGCGGTTTTATGGCTACACCTTC; CDR3: CASSAGQRFYGYTF
J: TRBJ1-1; V: TRBV5-6; D: .; DNA: TGTGCCAGCAGCTTGGGGGGCAGGGCAGCTTTCTTT; CDR3: CASSLGGRAAFF
J: TRBJ1-5; V: TRBV19; D: TRBD1; DNA: TGTGCCAGTAGTACGACAGGGGGTAATCAGCCCCAGCATTTT; CDR3: CASSTTGGNQPQHF
J: TRBJ2-5; V: TRBV30; D: .; DNA: TGTGCCTGGAGTGTACAGTGGCAGCAGCAGTACTTC; CDR3: CAWSVQWQQQYF
J: TRBJ2-5; V: TRBV6-6; D: TRBD1; DNA: TGTGCCAGCAGACGACAGGGGGCAGGGGAGACCCAGTACTTC; CDR3: CASRRQGAGETQYF
J: TRBJ2-3; V: TRBV14; D: TRBD2; DNA: TGTGCCAGCAGCCCGAGAGAGAGAGGGACTAGCGGCAACACAGATACGCGGTATTTT; CDR3: CASSPRERGTSGNTDTRYF
J: TRBJ2-7; V: TRBV20-1; D: .; DNA: TGCAGTGCTAGCCGGGACTACGAGCAGTACTTC; CDR3: CSASRDYEQYF
J: TRBJ1-6; V: TRBV7-9; D: .; DNA: TGTGCCAGCAGCTTAGGGGAGGGGGATTCACCCCTCCACTTT; CDR3: CASSLGEGDSPLHF
J: TRBJ1-1; V: TRBV18; D: TRBD1; DNA: TGTGCCAGCTCTCAGGGATACAGGGGGGGCACTGAAGCTTTCTTT; CDR3: CASSQGYRGGTEAFF